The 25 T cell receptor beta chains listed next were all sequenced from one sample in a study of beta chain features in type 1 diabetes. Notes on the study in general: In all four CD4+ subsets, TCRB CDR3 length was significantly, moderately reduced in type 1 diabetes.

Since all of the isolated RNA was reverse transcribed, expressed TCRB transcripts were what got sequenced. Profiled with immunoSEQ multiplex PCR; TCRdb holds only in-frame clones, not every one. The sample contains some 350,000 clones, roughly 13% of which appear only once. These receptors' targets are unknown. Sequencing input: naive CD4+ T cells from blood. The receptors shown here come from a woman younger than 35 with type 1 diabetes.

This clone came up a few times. The DNA for the CDR3 is TGTGCCTGGAGCGGGGTCTTCGGCGGGGATGAGCAGTACTTC. Protein sequence: CAWSGVFGGDEQYF. The V gene is TRBV30, the J gene TRBJ2-7, with D perhaps TRBD2 (6 bases). This CDR3 has 14 residues. CDR1 and CDR2 (germline): GTSNPN, SVGIG (reference sequence). Trimming removed 3 bases at V and 7 bases at J, with 19 bases between.

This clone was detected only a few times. The CDR3 DNA reads TGTGCCAGCTCACGAATCCGGACTAGCGAGATTGGATACAATGAGCAGTTCTTC. Translated, it gives CASSRIRTSEIGYNEQFF. V usage is TRBV18 and J usage is TRBJ2-1; the match to TRBD2 covers 9 bases. The germline gives CDR1 KGHSH, CDR2 LQKENI. The CDR3 has 18 amino acids. J lost 4 bases, V lost 4 bases, and 14 bases had no gene match.

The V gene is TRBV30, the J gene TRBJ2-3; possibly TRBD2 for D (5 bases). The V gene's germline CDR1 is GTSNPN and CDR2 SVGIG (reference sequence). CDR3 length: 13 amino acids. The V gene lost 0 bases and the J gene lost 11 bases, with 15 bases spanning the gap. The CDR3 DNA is TGTGCCTGGAGTGTGAATCCCCCGAGCGGGCAGTATTTT. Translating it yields CAWSVNPPSGQYF.

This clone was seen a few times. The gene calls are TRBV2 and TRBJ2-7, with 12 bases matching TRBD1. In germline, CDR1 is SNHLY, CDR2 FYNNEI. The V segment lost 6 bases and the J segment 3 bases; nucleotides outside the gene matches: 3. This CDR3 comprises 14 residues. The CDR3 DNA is TGTGCCAGCAGCCGGGACAGGGGGCTCTACGAGCAGTACTTC. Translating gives CASSRDRGLYEQYF.

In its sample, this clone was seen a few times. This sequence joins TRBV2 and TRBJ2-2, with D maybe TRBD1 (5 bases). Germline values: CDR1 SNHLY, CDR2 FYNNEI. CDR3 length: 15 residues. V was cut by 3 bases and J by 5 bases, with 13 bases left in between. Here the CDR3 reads CASSDWGLGTGELFF. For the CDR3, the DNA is TGTGCCAGCAGTGACTGGGGCCTGGGGACCGGGGAGCTGTTTTTT. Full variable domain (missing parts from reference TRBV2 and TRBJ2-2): EPEVTQTPSHQVTQMGQEVILRCVPISNHLYFYWYRQILGQKVEFLVSFYNNEISEKSEIFDDQFSVERPDGSNFTLKIRSTKLEDSAMYFCASSDWGLGTGELFFGEGSRLTVL.

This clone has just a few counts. Written as DNA, the CDR3 is TGTGCCAGCAGTACCGGGCGGGGACAAGAGACCCAGTACTTC. Protein product: CASSTGRGQETQYF. The chain employs TRBV5-4 and TRBJ2-5; D is possibly TRBD2 (6 bases). Germline V gene sequence: CDR1 SGHNT, CDR2 YYREEE (reference sequence). CDR3 size: 14 residues. Trimming took off 5 bases at V and 2 bases at J, with 13 bases between the two ends.

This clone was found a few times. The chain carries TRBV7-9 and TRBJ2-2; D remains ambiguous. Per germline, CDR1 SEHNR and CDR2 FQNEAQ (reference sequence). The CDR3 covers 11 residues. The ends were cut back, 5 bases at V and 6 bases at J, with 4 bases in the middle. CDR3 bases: TGTGCCAGCAGCCTCGCCGGGGAGCTGTTTTTT. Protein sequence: CASSLAGELFF.

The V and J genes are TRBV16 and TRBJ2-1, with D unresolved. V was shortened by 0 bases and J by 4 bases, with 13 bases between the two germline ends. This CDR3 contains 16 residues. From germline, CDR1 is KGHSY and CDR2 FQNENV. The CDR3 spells CASSQSYFDKYNEQFF. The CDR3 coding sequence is TGTGCCAGCAGCCAATCCTATTTTGACAAGTACAATGAGCAGTTCTTC.

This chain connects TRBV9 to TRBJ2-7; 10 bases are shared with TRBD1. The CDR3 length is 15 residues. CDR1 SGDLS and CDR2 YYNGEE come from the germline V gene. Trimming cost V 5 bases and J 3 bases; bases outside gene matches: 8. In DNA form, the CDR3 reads TGTGCCAGCAGTGCTCCGGGACAGGGGAACTACGAGCAGTACGTC. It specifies CASSAPGQGNYEQYV.

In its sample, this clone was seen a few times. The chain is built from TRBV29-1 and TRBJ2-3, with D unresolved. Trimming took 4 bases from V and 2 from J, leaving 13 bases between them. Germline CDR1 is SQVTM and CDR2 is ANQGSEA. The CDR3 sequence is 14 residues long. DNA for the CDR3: TGCAGCGTTGTTGGCTTGCGGAACACAGATACGCAGTATTTT. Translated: CSVVGLRNTDTQYF.

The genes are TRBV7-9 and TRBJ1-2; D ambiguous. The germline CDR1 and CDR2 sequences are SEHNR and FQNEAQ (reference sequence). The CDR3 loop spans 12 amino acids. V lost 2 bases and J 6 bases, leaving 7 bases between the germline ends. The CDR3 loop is CASSLSRDGYTF. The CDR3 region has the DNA TGTGCCAGCAGCTTATCACGGGATGGCTACACCTTC.

The CDR3 loop reads CATSGSSYNEQFF. Written as DNA, the CDR3 is TGTGCCACCAGCGGGAGCTCCTACAATGAGCAGTTCTTC. The V and J genes are TRBV15 and TRBJ2-1; TRBD2 is a possible D gene (5 bases). Deletions cut 5 bases from V and 0 bases from J, with 5 bases between. CDR1 and CDR2 from the germline V gene are LNHNV and YYDKDF (reference sequence). The CDR3 sequence is 13 residues long.

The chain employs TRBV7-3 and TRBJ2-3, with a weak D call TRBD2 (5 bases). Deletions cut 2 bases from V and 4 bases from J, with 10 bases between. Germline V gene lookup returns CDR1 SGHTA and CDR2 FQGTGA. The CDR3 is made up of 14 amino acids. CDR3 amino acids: CASSLSARADTQYF. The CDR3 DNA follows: TGTGCCAGCAGCTTATCCGCGAGGGCAGATACGCAGTATTTT.

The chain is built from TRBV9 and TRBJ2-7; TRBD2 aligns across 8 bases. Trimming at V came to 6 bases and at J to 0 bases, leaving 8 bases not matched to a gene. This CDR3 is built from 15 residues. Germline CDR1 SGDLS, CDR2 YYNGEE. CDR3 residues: CASNHSGKSSYEQYV. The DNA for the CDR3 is TGTGCCAGCAACCATAGCGGGAAGAGCTCCTACGAGCAGTACGTC.

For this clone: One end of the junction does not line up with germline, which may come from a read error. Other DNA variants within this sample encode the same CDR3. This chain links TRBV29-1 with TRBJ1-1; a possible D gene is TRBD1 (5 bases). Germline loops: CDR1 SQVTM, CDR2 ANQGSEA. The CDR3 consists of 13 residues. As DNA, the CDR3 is TGCAGCGTGGAAGGACATCTGAACACTGAAGCTTTCTTT. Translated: CSVEGHLNTEAFF. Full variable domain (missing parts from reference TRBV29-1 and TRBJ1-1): SAVISQKPSRDICQRGTSLTIQCQVDSQVTMMFWYRQQPGQSLTLIATANQGSEATYESGFVIDKFPISRPNLTFSTLTVSNMSPEDSSIYLCSVEGHLNTEAFFGQGTRLTVV.

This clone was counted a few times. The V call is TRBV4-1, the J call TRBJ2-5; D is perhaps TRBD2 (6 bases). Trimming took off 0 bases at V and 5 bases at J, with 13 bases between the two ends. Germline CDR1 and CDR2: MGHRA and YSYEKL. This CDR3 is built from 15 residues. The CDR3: CASSQDIAAGETQYF. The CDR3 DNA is TGCGCCAGCAGCCAAGATATCGCGGCGGGGGAGACCCAGTACTTC.

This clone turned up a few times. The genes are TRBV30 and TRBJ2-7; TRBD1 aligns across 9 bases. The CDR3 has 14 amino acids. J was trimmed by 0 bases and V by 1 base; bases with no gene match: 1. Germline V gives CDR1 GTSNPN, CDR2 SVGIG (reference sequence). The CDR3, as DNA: TGTGCCTGGAGTGGGACAGGGGTCTCCTACGAGCAGTACTTC. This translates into CAWSGTGVSYEQYF. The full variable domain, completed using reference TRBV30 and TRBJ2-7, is SQTIHQWPATLVQPVGSPLSLECTVEGTSNPNLYWYRQAAGRGLQLLFYSVGIGQISSEVPQNLSASRPQDRQFILSSKKLLLSDSGFYLCAWSGTGVSYEQYFGPGTRLTVT.

CDR3: CASSLRREYYEQYV. DNA for the CDR3: TGTGCCAGCAGCTTACGGCGGGAGTACTACGAGCAGTACGTC. The chain couples TRBV7-2 to TRBJ2-7, with 7 nucleotides matching TRBD2. After removal of 2 bases from V and 3 bases from J, the junction contained 4 bases not matched to a gene. This CDR3 comprises 14 residues. The germline V gene has CDR1 SGHTA and CDR2 FQGNSA.

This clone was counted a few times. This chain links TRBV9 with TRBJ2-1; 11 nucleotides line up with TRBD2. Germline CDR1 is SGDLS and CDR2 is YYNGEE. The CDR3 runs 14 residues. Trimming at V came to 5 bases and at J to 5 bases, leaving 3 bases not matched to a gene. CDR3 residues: CASRPGLADNEQFF. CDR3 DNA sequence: TGTGCCAGCAGGCCGGGACTAGCGGACAATGAGCAGTTCTTC.

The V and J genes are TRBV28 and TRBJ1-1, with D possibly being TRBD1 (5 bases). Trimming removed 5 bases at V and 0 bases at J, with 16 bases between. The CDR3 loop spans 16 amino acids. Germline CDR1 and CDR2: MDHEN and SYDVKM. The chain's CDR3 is CASSDSLRGVNTEAFF. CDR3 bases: TGTGCCAGCAGTGATTCGTTGCGGGGCGTGAACACTGAAGCTTTCTTT.

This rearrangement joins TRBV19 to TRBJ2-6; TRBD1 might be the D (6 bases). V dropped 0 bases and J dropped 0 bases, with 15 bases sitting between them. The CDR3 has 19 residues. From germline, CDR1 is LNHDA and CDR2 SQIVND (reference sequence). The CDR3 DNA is TGTGCCAGTAGTATAGACCGGGACAAGCGATACTCTGGGGCCAACGTCCTGACTTTC. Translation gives CASSIDRDKRYSGANVLTF.

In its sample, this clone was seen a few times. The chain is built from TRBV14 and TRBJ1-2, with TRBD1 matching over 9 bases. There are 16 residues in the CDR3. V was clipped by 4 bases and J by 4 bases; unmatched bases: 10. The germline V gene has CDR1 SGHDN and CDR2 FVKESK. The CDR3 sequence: CASSPSPGQGPYGYTF. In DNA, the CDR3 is TGTGCCAGCAGCCCTTCCCCGGGACAGGGACCCTATGGCTACACCTTC.

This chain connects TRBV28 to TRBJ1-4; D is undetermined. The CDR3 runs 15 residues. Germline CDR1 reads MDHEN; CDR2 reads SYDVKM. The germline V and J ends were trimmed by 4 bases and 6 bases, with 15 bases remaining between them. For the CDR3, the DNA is TGTGCCAGCAGTTATGAGGGAGGGATGGATGAAAAACTGTTTTTT. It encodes CASSYEGGMDEKLFF.

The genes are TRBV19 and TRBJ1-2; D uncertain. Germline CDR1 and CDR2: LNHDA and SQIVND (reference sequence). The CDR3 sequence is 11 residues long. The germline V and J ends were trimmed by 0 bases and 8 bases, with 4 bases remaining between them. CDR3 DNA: TGTGCCAGTAGTATAGACGGGGGCTACACCTTC. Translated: CASSIDGGYTF.

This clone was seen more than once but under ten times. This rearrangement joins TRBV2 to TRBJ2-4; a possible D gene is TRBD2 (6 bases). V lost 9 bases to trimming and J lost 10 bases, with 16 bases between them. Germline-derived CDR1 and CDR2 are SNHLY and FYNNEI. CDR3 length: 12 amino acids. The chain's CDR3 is CASKGPSGIQYF. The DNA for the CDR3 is TGTGCCAGTAAGGGGCCCAGCGGGATTCAGTACTTC.